The 25 T cell receptor beta chains in this list originate from one sample, sequenced in a study of shared clonotypes between healthy human individuals. The method was immunoSEQ multiplex PCR; TCRdb's version includes in-frame clones alone and lacks a portion of them. The table records a few hundred thousand clones, 60% to 80% of them present only once. The sequenced material came from memory CD4+ T cells sorted from blood. Subset defined: CD45RA-negative fraction. The receptors were sampled from a man aged 25-45 years in good health.

In the case of this clone: This same CDR3 is encoded by further DNA sequences in the sample. The chain couples TRBV27 to TRBJ2-5; no clear D. CDR3 size: 11 residues. The V and J ends lost 3 bases and 5 bases respectively, with 4 bases between them. The germline CDR1 and CDR2 sequences are MNHEY and SMNVEV (reference sequence). CDR3 protein: CASSLGETQYF. The CDR3 DNA reads TGTGCCAGCAGTTTGGGTGAGACCCAGTACTTC.

J is TRBJ2-4 and V is TRBV6-5; D not certain. CDR1 is MNHEY, CDR2 SVGAGI, per germline. The CDR3 runs 15 residues. V lost 7 bases, J lost 0 bases, and 13 bases lay in between. CDR3 in amino acids: CASKTSPLAKNIQYF. In DNA form, the CDR3 reads TGTGCCAGCAAAACCAGTCCACTAGCCAAAAACATTCAGTACTTC.

The V and J genes are TRBV27 and TRBJ1-1, with a weak D call TRBD1 (5 bases). CDR1 and CDR2 (germline): MNHEY, SMNVEV (reference sequence). V lost 2 bases and J 6 bases, leaving 16 bases between the germline ends. The CDR3 has 15 amino acids. In nucleotides, the CDR3 is TGTGCCAGCAGTTTAGGGTGGGGACCCCCTGCTGAAGCTTTCTTT. Encoded protein: CASSLGWGPPAEAFF.

The chain links TRBV18 to TRBJ1-5; TRBD1 matches 8 bases. The germline CDR1 and CDR2 sequences are KGHSH and LQKENI. The CDR3 spans 14 residues. With V trimmed by 3 bases and J by 6 bases, 4 bases remained unmatched. The DNA of the CDR3 is TGTGCCAGCTCACCCGGACAGGGCTTTCAGCCCCAGCATTTT. This translates into CASSPGQGFQPQHF.

The V gene is TRBV29-1, the J gene TRBJ2-5; D gene unclear. V dropped 0 bases and J dropped 9 bases, with 14 bases sitting between them. From germline, CDR1 is SQVTM and CDR2 ANQGSEA. CDR3 length: 13 residues. CDR3 residues: CSVEEARLSPQYF. CDR3 coding DNA: TGCAGCGTTGAAGAGGCAAGGCTGAGTCCCCAGTACTTC.

V and J are TRBV7-9 and TRBJ2-7; 9 bases agree with TRBD2. V was clipped by 4 bases and J by 0 bases; unmatched bases: 1. This CDR3 spans 14 amino acids. Per germline, CDR1 SEHNR and CDR2 FQNEAQ (reference sequence). Here the CDR3 DNA reads TGTGCCAGCAGCTCTAGCGGGGCCTCCTACGAGCAGTACTTC. Translation gives CASSSSGASYEQYF. Full variable domain (missing parts from reference TRBV7-9 and TRBJ2-7): DTGVSQNPRHKITKRGQNVTFRCDPISEHNRLYWYRQTLGQGPEFLTYFQNEAQLEKSRLLSDRFSAERPKGSFSTLEIQRTEQGDSAMYLCASSSSGASYEQYFGPGTRLTVT.

The V gene is TRBV11-2, the J gene TRBJ2-7, with D unresolved. Trimming took 5 bases from V and 5 from J, leaving 10 bases between them. Looked up from germline, CDR1 is SGHAT and CDR2 is FQNNGV. There are 12 residues in the CDR3. Written as DNA, the CDR3 is TGTGCCAGCAGCCCAGTTAGACACGAGCAGTACTTC. Amino acids: CASSPVRHEQYF.

This chain links TRBV7-9 with TRBJ2-3; TRBD2 matches 10 bases. The CDR3 totals 14 residues. J gave up 6 bases and V 11 bases, and 11 bases lay outside the gene matches. In germline, CDR1 is SEHNR, CDR2 FQNEAQ (reference sequence). CDR3 loop: CAFKREGVFDTQYF. The CDR3 nucleotides are TGTGCCTTCAAGCGGGAGGGCGTATTCGATACGCAGTATTTT.

Details on this clone: Other nucleotide sequences in the sample specify the same CDR3. The chain joins TRBV6-1 to TRBJ1-2; 11 bases agree with TRBD1. The CDR3 is 15 amino acids. Germline trimming cut 4 bases from V and 1 base from J; bases unmatched to any gene: 2. Looked up from germline, CDR1 is MNHNS and CDR2 is SASEGT. The chain's CDR3 is CASSVGTGGNYGYTF. CDR3 sequence (DNA): TGTGCCAGCAGTGTCGGGACAGGGGGTAACTATGGCTACACCTTC.

V and J are TRBV5-1 and TRBJ2-7; 10 positions match TRBD2. Trimming took 5 bases from V and 6 from J; bases not matched to a gene: 8. The CDR3 loop spans 14 amino acids. The germline CDR1 and CDR2 sequences are SGHRS and YFSETQ. In nucleotides, the CDR3 is TGCGCCAGCAGGTCCGGGACTAGCGTAGCCGAGCAGTACTTC. This sequence encodes CASRSGTSVAEQYF.

V and J are TRBV27 and TRBJ2-1; 7 positions match TRBD2. V lost 4 bases to trimming and J lost 7 bases; unmatched junction nucleotides: 16. This CDR3 spans 17 amino acids. Germline-derived CDR1 and CDR2 are MNHEY and SMNVEV (reference sequence). Written as DNA, the CDR3 is TGTGCCAGCAGTTCCATGCCGGTCGCGGGAGTGAGTAATGAGCAGTTCTTC. Translation gives CASSSMPVAGVSNEQFF.

This clone was seen just once. This rearrangement joins TRBV14 to TRBJ2-3; no definite D call. This CDR3 is 14 amino acids long. Germline CDR1 reads SGHDN; CDR2 reads FVKESK. Trimming shortened V by 1 base and J by 7 bases, and 12 bases separated the two germline ends. The CDR3 loop reads CASSQVGTVNTQYF. The CDR3 DNA reads TGTGCCAGCAGCCAAGTAGGTACCGTCAATACGCAGTATTTT.

The rearrangement links TRBV6-1 to TRBJ2-3, with D possibly TRBD1 on 6 matching bases. Germline lookup yields CDR1 MNHNS and CDR2 SASEGT. The CDR3 has 12 residues. Trimming pared 10 bases from V and 8 bases from J, leaving 16 bases between. The CDR3 region is CATAVVGGTQYF. CDR3 bases: TGTGCCACCGCAGTGGTAGGGGGTACGCAGTATTTT.

J is TRBJ1-1 and V is TRBV30; unclear D gene. V was pared by 5 bases and J by 11 bases, with 15 bases between. Germline values: CDR1 GTSNPN, CDR2 SVGIG (reference sequence). CDR3 length equals 11 residues. The CDR3 region is CAWGLLQRAFF. For the CDR3, the DNA is TGTGCCTGGGGACTTCTTCAGCGGGCTTTCTTT.

This rearrangement joins TRBV19 to TRBJ2-1, with 7 nucleotides matching TRBD2. The CDR3 totals 15 residues. The V and J ends lost 5 bases and 8 bases, in that order; junction bases with no gene match: 12. CDR1 is LNHDA, CDR2 SQIVND, per germline (reference sequence). DNA of the CDR3: TGTGCCAGTAGTGTCCTTAGCGGGCCTGGCCATGAGCAGTTCTTC. Its translation: CASSVLSGPGHEQFF.

The chain carries TRBV28 and TRBJ1-5; perhaps TRBD1 as D (5 bases). CDR1 and CDR2 (germline): MDHEN, SYDVKM. The CDR3 consists of 16 residues. With 3 bases removed from V and 2 bases from J, the gap between germline ends came to 14 bases. CDR3 sequence reads: CASSFAMGGGNQPQHF. CDR3 DNA sequence: TGTGCCAGCAGTTTCGCCATGGGGGGGGGCAATCAGCCCCAGCATTTT.

This clone was found once. The chain employs TRBV5-4 and TRBJ2-1, with a possible D match to TRBD2 (5 bases). Germline lookup yields CDR1 SGHNT and CDR2 YYREEE (reference sequence). The CDR3 spans 14 residues. Trimming shortened V by 0 bases and J by 9 bases, and 13 bases separated the two germline ends. CDR3 loop: CASSLAFRAGEQFF. CDR3 DNA: TGTGCCAGCAGCTTGGCTTTCCGGGCGGGTGAGCAGTTCTTC. The full variable domain, its missing parts supplied by reference TRBV5-4 and TRBJ2-1, is ETGVTQSPTHLIKTRGQQVTLRCSSQSGHNTVSWYQQALGQGPQFIFQYYREEENGRGNFPPRFSGLQFPNYSSELNVNALELDDSALYLCASSLAFRAGEQFFGPGTRLTVL.

This chain connects TRBV5-6 to TRBJ2-1; TRBD2 matches at 13 bases. Germline trimming cut 5 bases from V and 7 bases from J; bases unmatched to any gene: 6. The CDR3 contains 15 residues. The V gene's germline CDR1 is SGHDT and CDR2 YYEEEE. In DNA form, the CDR3 reads TGTGCCAGCAGTCCCGGACTAGCGGGGGTGAATGAGCAGTTCTTC. Its protein product is CASSPGLAGVNEQFF.

The V and J genes are TRBV5-1 and TRBJ1-5, with D maybe TRBD1 (5 bases). This CDR3 spans 15 amino acids. Between the trimmed V and J ends, which lost 1 base and 3 bases, there was a span of 11 bases. Germline V CDR1 and CDR2: SGHRS, YFSETQ. The CDR3 coding sequence is TGCGCCAGCAGCTTGACCGGACAAAACAATCAGCCCCAGCATTTT. Protein product: CASSLTGQNNQPQHF.

This chain joins TRBV11-2 and TRBJ2-7; tentative D call: TRBD1 (6 bases). Germline CDR1 is SGHAT and CDR2 is FQNNGV. This CDR3 comprises 13 residues. Trimming stripped 4 bases from V and 5 bases from J, with 12 bases between. The CDR3 protein is CASSSDTGNEQYF. The DNA for the CDR3 is TGTGCCAGCAGCTCTGACACAGGGAACGAGCAGTACTTC.

This chain links TRBV6-5 with TRBJ2-2, with 11 bases matching TRBD2. Germline CDR1 reads MNHEY; CDR2 reads SVGAGI. V shed 6 bases, J shed 5 bases, and the junction held 5 bases outside the gene matches. This CDR3 region has 15 residues. The CDR3 DNA reads as TGTGCCAGCAGCTCTATAGCGGGAGGGACCGGGGAGCTGTTTTTT. It codes for CASSSIAGGTGELFF.

The genes are TRBV5-4 and TRBJ2-1, with D uncertain. Germline CDR1 SGHNT, CDR2 YYREEE (reference sequence). This CDR3 region has 14 residues. V was cut by 4 bases and J by 5 bases, with 13 bases left in between. The CDR3 here is CASSPVQRNNEQFF. CDR3 nucleotide sequence: TGTGCCAGCAGCCCAGTACAGCGAAACAATGAGCAGTTCTTC.

V and J are TRBV7-2 and TRBJ1-2, with a tentative D call TRBD1 (6 bases). Trimming pared 5 bases from V and 8 bases from J, leaving 15 bases between. This CDR3 region has 13 residues. Germline V lookup: CDR1 SGHTA, CDR2 FQGNSA. CDR3: CASSADRREGYTF. In nucleotides, the CDR3 is TGTGCCAGCAGCGCTGACAGGCGAGAAGGCTACACCTTC. The full variable domain, with the rest looked up from reference TRBV7-2 and TRBJ1-2, is GAGVSQSPSNKVTEKGKDVELRCDPISGHTALYWYRQSLGQGLEFLIYFQGNSAPDKSGLPSDRFSAERTGGSVSTLTIQRTQQEDSAVYLCASSADRREGYTFGSGTRLTVV.

This clone has more than one count but fewer than ten. V is TRBV19 and J is TRBJ1-5; TRBD1 matches 7 bases. The J segment lost 0 bases and the V segment lost 8 bases, leaving 13 bases of the junction unmatched. CDR1 is LNHDA, CDR2 SQIVND, per germline (reference sequence). The CDR3 sequence is 17 residues long. As DNA, the CDR3 is TGTGCCAGTCGAGGGGGCGCAGCCCAATATAGCAATCAGCCCCAGCATTTT. This translates into CASRGGAAQYSNQPQHF.

The chain has TRBV27 and TRBJ1-5; D unresolved. V shed 4 bases and J shed 0 bases, with 1 base lying between them. The CDR3 consists of 12 residues. The germline gives CDR1 MNHEY, CDR2 SMNVEV (reference sequence). The DNA of the CDR3 is TGTGCCAGCAGTTATAGCAATCAGCCCCAGCATTTT. It is translated as CASSYSNQPQHF.